The T cell receptor (beta chain) under discussion was sequenced for a study of T-cell reconstitution after alpha-beta-depleted transplantation in children. Findings and caveats of the study: Elevated TCRbeta diversity at day 60 was traced, in some patients, to surviving recipient T cells and thymic progenitors. Several hundred expanded graft clones reportedly supplied alpha-beta T cells about two months after transplant. T-cell counts and diversity at one year post-transplant came mainly from newly produced T cells.

This clonotype was seen many times. Its specificity is unknown. Researchers prepared the TCRbeta library using unique molecular identifiers, the study reports. A single record per CDR3 protein comes from TCRdb applying MiXCR to the PCR reads. The sample consists of over 200,000 distinct CDR3 sequences, roughly 18% of them appearing once. CDR1 and CDR2 (germline): SGHRS, YFSETQ. This CDR3 comprises 16 residues. Trimming removed 3 bases at V and 7 bases at J, with 19 bases between. This receptor was identified in a male patient under 10 years old who had a stem cell transplant for acute lymphoblastic leukemia, so the T cells may come from the graft donor. Material: PBMCs, mostly from graft donor cells, obtained 360 days after TCRalphabeta/CD19-depleted stem cell transplant. This chain links TRBV5-1 with TRBJ2-2; possibly TRBD1 or TRBD2 for D (5 bases each). The CDR3 nucleotides are TGCGCCAGCAGCTCGGGGACCGGACCCAGCGGCGGGGAGCTGTTTTTT. It encodes CASSSGTGPSGGELFF.